The next 3 T cell receptor beta chains were all read from a single sample in a study of human T cells and chemical hapten exposure. The time point: patch test 2, 6 weeks after DPC sensitization. Sample treatment: therapeutic diphenylcyclopropenone sensitization with weekly scalp DPC. One entry per CDR3 protein results from TCRdb running MiXCR on the RACE reads. The sample includes 360,000 or so distinct CDR3 sequences, around 6% seen only once; the top ten take less than 6.5%. The source was whole blood, collected in connection with sensitization to the hapten diphenylcyclopropenone (DPC). These receptors came from a woman between 18 and 30 years old with alopecia areata. Some clones in this sample may be carry-over from other donors' samples.

This clonotype has at least ten counts. The rearrangement uses TRBV12-3 or TRBV12-4 and TRBJ2-2, with D possibly matching TRBD2 (5 bases). The CDR3 extends over 13 amino acids. Trimming took 8 bases from V and 0 from J, leaving 7 bases between them. CDR3 sequence (DNA): TGTGCCAGCCGGGGAACGAACACCGGGGAGCTGTTTTTT. Its translation: CASRGTNTGELFF.

This clonotype showed up many times. The J gene is TRBJ2-1, the V gene TRBV5-1, with TRBD2 identical over 13 bases. The V segment lost 3 bases and the J segment 5 bases; nucleotides outside the gene matches: 8. The CDR3 spans 17 residues. CDR1 is SGHRS, CDR2 YFSETQ, per germline. CDR3 DNA sequence: TGCGCCAGCAGCTCAACCCCCGGGACTAGCGGGAACAATGAGCAGTTCTTC. Its protein is CASSSTPGTSGNNEQFF.

This clonotype was recorded at least ten times. The chain is built from TRBV29-1 and TRBJ2-7; 7 positions match TRBD1. The CDR3 contains 12 residues. Losses at the gene ends were 6 bases for V and 7 bases for J; bases not matched to a gene: 9. Germline CDR1 is SQVTM and CDR2 is ANQGSEA. CDR3 region: CSVTTGSGEQYF. CDR3 nucleotides: TGCAGCGTAACGACAGGGTCGGGGGAGCAGTACTTC.